This T cell receptor (beta chain) was identified in a study of cytomegalovirus exposure and HLA in healthy donors. Broader study findings: The authors enumerated roughly 180 TCR beta chains as linked to cytomegalovirus. V- and J-gene trimming of TCR beta was linked (in a later analysis) to a missense DCLRE1C variant.

Healthy individuals who donated bone marrow served as the donors. The PCR contained 60 Vbeta and 13 Jbeta primers. The protocol was immunoSEQ multiplex PCR, while the TCRdb copy is restricted to in-frame clones and leaves out a portion. This table has about 140,000 clones, 70% to 85% appearing once. The CDR3 consists of 14 residues. V lost 2 bases and J 4 bases, leaving 12 bases between the germline ends. The germline gives CDR1 SGHKS, CDR2 YYEKEE (reference sequence). To note about this clone: The antigen remains unidentified.

V usage is TRBV5-5 and J usage is TRBJ1-1; a weak D match, TRBD1 (5 bases). Sequenced: PBMCs. The sequence derives from a woman between 45 and 65 years old in good health and CMV-seropositive. In DNA, the CDR3 is TGTGCCAGCAGCTTCGGGGGGGGTCTCACTGAAGCTTTCTTT. Amino acid sequence: CASSFGGGLTEAFF.